The text below deals with one TCR beta chain. It was 5'RACE with constant-segment primers that produced the TCR alpha and TCR beta cDNA libraries, which carried sample barcodes and UMIs. Each CDR3 protein is one row after TCRdb ran MiXCR on the 5' RACE reads. Altogether about 430,000 distinct CDR3 sequences are present, approximately 19% being singletons, with the ten largest covering roughly a fifth. This sample was included in a study of T-cell memory formation after mild COVID-19. Study-level information: TCR clusters mostly belonged to single donors.

This CDR3 is built from 15 residues. CDR1 and CDR2 from the germline V gene are DFQATT and SNEGSKA (reference sequence). V was clipped by 4 bases and J by 4 bases; unmatched bases: 5. The J gene is TRBJ2-5, the V gene TRBV20-1; 14 positions match TRBD2. This clonotype was sampled from a man between 18 and 29 years old who had mild COVID-19 (a few samples of this study predate the infection). Cell type and time point are not known. Sequencing was performed on PBMCs or a T cell subset sorted from them (not recorded which). The CDR3 sequence is CSAKTSGGAVETQYF. The DNA of the CDR3 is TGCAGTGCTAAGACTAGCGGGGGGGCCGTAGAGACCCAGTACTTC.